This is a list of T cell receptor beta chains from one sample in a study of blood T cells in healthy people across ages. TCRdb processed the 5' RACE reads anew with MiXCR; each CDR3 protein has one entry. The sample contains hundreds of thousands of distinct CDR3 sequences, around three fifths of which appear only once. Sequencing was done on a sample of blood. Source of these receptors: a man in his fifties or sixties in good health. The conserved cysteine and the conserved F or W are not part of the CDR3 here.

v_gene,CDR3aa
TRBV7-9,ASSLVSGSSTDTQY
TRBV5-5,ASSLRGGVFDNEQF
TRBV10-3,AIGPSGGASTDTQY
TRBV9,ASSVIGGGETQY
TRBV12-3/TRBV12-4,ASDLAGRTGELF
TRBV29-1,SVERQGRPYNEQF
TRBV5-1,ASSLQSAKNIQY
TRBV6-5,ASSYSPGNIQY
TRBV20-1,SADGTGGSYTQY
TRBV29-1,SVSGSYNGQF
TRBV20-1,SAHGTANSPLH
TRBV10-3,AISEDRGGGYT
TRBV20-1,SERGAGQETQY
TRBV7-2,ASSPTPTSGGIQETQY
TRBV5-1,ASSLARLAPDGDTQY
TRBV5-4,ASSHRDGEETQY
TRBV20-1,SPPTPPSQGVEETQY
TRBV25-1,ASSDPRTPYQETQY
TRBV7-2,ASSLGLAWGNEQF
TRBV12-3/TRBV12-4,ASASTDQGNGYT
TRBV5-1,ASSLPDSPASTDTQY
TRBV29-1,SVGIGGAETQY
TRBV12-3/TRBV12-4,ASSWVWSDTQY
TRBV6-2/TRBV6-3,ASSKTGGRNGYT
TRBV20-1,SALGQGEWEQY
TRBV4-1,ASSPAGDPAKNIQY
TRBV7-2,ASSLLGTGEETQY
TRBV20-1,SAGISGQGYNEQF
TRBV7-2,ASSLTTSSYNEQF
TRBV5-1,ASSSGTGADYGYT
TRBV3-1,ASSQEGTQRFYEQY
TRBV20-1,SASTTYSYEQY
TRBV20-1,SAIGGGYNEQF
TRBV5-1,ASSLAPQNTEAF
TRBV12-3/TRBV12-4,ASSFLTSPLH
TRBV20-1,SAGGTSYEQY
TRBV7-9,ASSLAWDSRTEAF
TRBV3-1,ASSQGQGVGYT
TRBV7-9,ASIRGLDQETQY
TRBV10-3,AISESTGSSYNEQF
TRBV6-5,ASGTGLNYGYT
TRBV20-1,SASRGGSYNEQF
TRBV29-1,TGGATNEQF
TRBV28,AARKGGRNEQF
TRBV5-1,ASSLDQVGYEQY
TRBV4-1,ASSQSESSGTGFYEQY
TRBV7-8,ASSHLTGADTDTQY
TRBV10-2,ASRLAGRETQY
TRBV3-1,ASSHDGGYNEQF